This T cell receptor beta chain stems from a study of blood T cell repertoires in COVID-19. Study background: Material from acute and convalescent COVID-19 was sourced from the United States, Italy and Spain. The cDNA or gDNA used as material had been derived from T cells, B-cell-depleted T cells, or PBMCs.

Authors' processing steps: Reference gene primer amplification gave nucleated cell count estimates. Clones were sequenced by immunoSEQ multiplex PCR, and TCRdb holds only the in-frame ones, with some missing. V and J calls plus clone size are reproduced from that table; the DNA served to infer D and trimming. The sample records around 200,000 clones, around 90% being singletons. The CDR3 consists of 13 residues. J gave up 3 bases and V 7 bases, and 5 bases lay outside the gene matches. Germline V gene lookup returns CDR1 SNHLY and CDR2 FYNNEI. Sequenced: peripheral blood. The chain links TRBV2 to TRBJ1-1; TRBD1 agrees at 7 bases. The source is a man in his fifties with acute or convalescent COVID-19. The CDR3 bases are TGTGCCAGCACCAAACAGGGGTACACTGAAGCTTTCTTT. Translating it yields CASTKQGYTEAFF.